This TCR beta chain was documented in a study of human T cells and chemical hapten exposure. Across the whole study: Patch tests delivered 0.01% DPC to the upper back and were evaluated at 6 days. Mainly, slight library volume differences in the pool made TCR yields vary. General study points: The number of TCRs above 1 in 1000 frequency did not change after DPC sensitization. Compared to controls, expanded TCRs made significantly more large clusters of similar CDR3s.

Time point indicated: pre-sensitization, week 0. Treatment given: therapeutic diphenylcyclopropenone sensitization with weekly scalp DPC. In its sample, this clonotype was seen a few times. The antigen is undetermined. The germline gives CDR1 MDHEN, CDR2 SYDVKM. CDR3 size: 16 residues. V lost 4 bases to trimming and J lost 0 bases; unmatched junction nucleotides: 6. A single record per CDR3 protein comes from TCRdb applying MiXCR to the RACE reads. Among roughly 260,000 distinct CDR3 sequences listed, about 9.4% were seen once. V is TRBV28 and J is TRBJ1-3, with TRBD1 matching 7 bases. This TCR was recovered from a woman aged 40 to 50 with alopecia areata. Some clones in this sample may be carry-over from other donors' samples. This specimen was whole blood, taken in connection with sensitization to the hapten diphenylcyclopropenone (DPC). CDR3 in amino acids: CASSWTGLLSGNTIYF. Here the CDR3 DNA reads TGTGCCAGCAGTTGGACAGGACTTCTCTCTGGAAACACCATATATTTT. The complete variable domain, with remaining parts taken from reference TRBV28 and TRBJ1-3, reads DVKVTQSSRYLVKRTGEKVFLECVQDMDHENMFWYRQDPGLGLRLIYFSYDVKMKEKGDIPEGYSVSREKKERFSLILESASTNQTSMYLCASSWTGLLSGNTIYFGEGSWLTVV.